This T cell receptor (beta chain) was captured in a study of cytomegalovirus exposure and HLA in healthy donors. A note on this clone: What it binds is not known.

It was with 60 Vbeta and 13 Jbeta primers that the PCR ran. The table came from immunoSEQ multiplex PCR; TCRdb's copy has only in-frame clones and leaves some out. The profile shows about 150,000 clones, about four fifths of them singletons. Broader study findings: Roughly uniform sequencing depth across donors was assumed, possibly incorrectly.

This TCR was recovered from a man in his fifties in good health and CMV-seropositive. The sequenced sample consisted of PBMCs.

The CDR3 DNA reads TGCGCCAGCAGCTCGATCCCACAGGGAGCTAATGAAAAACTGTTTTTT. Protein: CASSSIPQGANEKLFF. The chain carries TRBV5-1 and TRBJ1-4, with D possibly matching TRBD1 (6 bases). Germline assignment: CDR1 SGHRS and CDR2 YFSETQ. The V end lost 3 bases, the J end lost 3 bases, and 15 bases lay between the germline ends. CDR3 length: 16 amino acids.